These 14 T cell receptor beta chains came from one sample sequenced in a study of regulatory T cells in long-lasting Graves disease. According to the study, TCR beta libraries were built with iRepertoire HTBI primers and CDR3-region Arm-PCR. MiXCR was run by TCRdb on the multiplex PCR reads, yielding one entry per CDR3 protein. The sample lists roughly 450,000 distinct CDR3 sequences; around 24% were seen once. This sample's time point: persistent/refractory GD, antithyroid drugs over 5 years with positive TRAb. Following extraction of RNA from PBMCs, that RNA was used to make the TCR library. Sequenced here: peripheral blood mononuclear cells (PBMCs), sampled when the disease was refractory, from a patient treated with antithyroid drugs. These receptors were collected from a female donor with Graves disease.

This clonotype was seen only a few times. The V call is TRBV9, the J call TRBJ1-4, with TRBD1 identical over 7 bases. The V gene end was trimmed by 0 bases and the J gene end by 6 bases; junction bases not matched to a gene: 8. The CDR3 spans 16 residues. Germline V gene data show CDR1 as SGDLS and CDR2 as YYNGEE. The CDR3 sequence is CASSVAPEGAYEKLFF. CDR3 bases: TGTGCCAGCAGCGTAGCCCCAGAGGGGGCCTATGAAAAACTGTTTTTT.

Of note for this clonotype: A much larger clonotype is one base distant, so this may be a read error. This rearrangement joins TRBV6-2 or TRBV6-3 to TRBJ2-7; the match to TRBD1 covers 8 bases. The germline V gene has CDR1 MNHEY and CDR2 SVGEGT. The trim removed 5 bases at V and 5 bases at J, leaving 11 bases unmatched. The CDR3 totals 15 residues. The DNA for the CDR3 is TGTGCCAGCAGTCTAGAAGGCGGCAGGGGGCACGAGCAGTACTTC. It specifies CASSLEGGRGHEQYF.

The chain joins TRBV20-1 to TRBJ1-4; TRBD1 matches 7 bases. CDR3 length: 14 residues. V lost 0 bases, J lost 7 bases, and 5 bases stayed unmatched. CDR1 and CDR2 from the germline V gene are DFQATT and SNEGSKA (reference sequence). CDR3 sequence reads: CSARETGVGEKLFF. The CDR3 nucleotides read TGCAGTGCTAGAGAAACAGGGGTGGGTGAAAAACTGTTTTTT.

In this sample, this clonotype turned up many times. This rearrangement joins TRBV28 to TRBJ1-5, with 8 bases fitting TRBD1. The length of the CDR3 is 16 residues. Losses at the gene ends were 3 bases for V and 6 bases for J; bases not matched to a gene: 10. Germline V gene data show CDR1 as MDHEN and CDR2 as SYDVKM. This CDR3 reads CASSFRLTGVGQPQHF. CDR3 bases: TGTGCCAGCAGTTTTAGGTTGACAGGGGTGGGTCAGCCCCAGCATTTT.

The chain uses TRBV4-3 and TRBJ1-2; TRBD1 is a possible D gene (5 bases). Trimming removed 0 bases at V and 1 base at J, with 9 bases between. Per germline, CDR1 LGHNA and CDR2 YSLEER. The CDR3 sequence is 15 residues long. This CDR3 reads CASSQERDVNYGYTF. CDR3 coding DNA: TGCGCCAGCAGCCAAGAAAGGGACGTTAACTATGGCTACACCTTC.

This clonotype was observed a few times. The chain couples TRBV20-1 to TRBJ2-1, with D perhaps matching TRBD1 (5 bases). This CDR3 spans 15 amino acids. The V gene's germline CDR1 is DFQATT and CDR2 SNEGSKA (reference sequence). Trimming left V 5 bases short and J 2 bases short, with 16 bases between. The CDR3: CSASGWGPTYNEQFF. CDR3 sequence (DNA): TGCAGTGCTTCCGGGTGGGGCCCAACCTACAATGAGCAGTTCTTC.

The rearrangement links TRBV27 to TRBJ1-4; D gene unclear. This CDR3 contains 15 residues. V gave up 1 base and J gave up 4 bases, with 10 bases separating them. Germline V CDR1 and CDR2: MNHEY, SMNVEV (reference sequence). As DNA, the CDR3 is TGTGCCAGCAGTTTATGGGCAGCCAATAATGAAAAACTGTTTTTT. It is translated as CASSLWAANNEKLFF.

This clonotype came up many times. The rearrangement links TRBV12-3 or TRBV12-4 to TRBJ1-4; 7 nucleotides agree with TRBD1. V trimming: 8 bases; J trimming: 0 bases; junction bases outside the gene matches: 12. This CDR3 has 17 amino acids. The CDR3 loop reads CASGTGTVLATNEKLFF. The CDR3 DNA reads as TGTGCCAGCGGCACCGGGACAGTACTTGCAACTAATGAAAAACTGTTTTTT.

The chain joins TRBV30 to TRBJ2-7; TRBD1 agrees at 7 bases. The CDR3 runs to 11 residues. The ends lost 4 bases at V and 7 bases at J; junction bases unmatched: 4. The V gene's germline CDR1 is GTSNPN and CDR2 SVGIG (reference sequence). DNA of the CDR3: TGTGCCTGGAAAAGGGGGCATGAGCAGTACTTC. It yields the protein CAWKRGHEQYF.

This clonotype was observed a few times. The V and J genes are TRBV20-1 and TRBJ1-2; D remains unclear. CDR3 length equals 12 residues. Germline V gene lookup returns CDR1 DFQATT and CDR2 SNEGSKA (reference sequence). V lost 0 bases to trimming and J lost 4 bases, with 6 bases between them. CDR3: CSARDRSYGYTF. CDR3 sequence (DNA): TGCAGTGCTAGAGACAGGAGCTATGGCTACACCTTC.

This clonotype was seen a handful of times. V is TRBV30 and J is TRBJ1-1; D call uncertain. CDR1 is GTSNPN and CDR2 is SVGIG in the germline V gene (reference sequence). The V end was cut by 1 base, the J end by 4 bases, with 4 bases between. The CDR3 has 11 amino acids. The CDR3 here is CAWSGSTEAFF. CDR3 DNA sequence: TGTGCCTGGAGTGGTAGCACTGAAGCTTTCTTT.

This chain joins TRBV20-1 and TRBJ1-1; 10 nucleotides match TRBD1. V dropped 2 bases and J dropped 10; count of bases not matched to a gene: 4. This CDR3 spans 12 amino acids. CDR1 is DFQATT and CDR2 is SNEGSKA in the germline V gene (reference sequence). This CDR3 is CSARFRTGGAFF. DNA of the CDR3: TGCAGTGCTAGATTTCGGACAGGGGGAGCTTTCTTT.

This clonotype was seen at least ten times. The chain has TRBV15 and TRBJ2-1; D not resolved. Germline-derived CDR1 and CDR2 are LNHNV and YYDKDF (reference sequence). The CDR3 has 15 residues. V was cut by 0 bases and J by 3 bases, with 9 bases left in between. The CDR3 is CATSRDEGYYNEQFF. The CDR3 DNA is TGTGCCACCAGCAGAGATGAAGGCTACTACAATGAGCAGTTCTTC.

This CDR3 reads CASSSAPTSGSPEQYF. CDR3 DNA: TGTGCCAGCAGTTCAGCACCGACTAGCGGGAGTCCCGAGCAGTACTTC. The chain is built from TRBV12-3 or TRBV12-4 and TRBJ2-7, with 12 bases identical to TRBD2. The CDR3 has 16 residues. V trimming: 4 bases; J trimming: 6 bases; junction bases outside the gene matches: 10.